These T cell receptor beta chains were read from a single sample in a study of T cell changes during pregnancy in multiple sclerosis. Sequencing was performed with immunoSEQ multiplex PCR; in TCRdb, only in-frame clones are kept and a portion is missing. The table records 20,000 to 25,000 clones, approximately 80% of them present only once. The material sequenced was CD8+ T cells from peripheral blood mononuclear cells, taken in the first trimester of pregnancy. The receptors here all came from a female donor in good health, enrolled as a control in a pregnancy study. CDR3s include the opening cysteine and the closing phenylalanine or tryptophan. Fields, in order: CDR3 protein, CDR3 DNA, D gene, clone size, V gene, J gene. D genes are given only for firm matches. Not every row has a clone size; where given, it reads once, few, many or a size class.

CDR3aa: CASSFGSGNTIYF
CDR3nt: TGTGCCAGCAGCTTCGGGTCTGGAAACACCATATATTTT
d_gene: .
abundance: once
v_gene: TRBV7-3
j_gene: TRBJ1-3

CDR3aa: CASSLGQGGQPQHF
CDR3nt: TGTGCCAGCAGCTTAGGACAGGGAGGACAGCCCCAGCATTTT
d_gene: TRBD1
abundance: .
v_gene: TRBV27
j_gene: TRBJ1-5

CDR3aa: CASSSAGVTSYEQYF
CDR3nt: TGCGCCAGCAGCTCCGCGGGGGTTACCTCCTACGAGCAGTACTTC
d_gene: TRBD2
abundance: .
v_gene: TRBV5-1
j_gene: TRBJ2-7

CDR3aa: CASSLGWGAGELFF
CDR3nt: TGTGCCAGCAGCTTAGGATGGGGGGCCGGGGAGCTGTTTTTT
d_gene: .
abundance: .
v_gene: TRBV7-9
j_gene: TRBJ2-2

CDR3aa: CASSLRQGSDGSYEQYF
CDR3nt: TGTGCCAGCAGCTTGCGTCAGGGCTCGGATGGGTCCTACGAGCAGTACTTC
d_gene: .
abundance: many
v_gene: TRBV5-6
j_gene: TRBJ2-7

CDR3aa: CASTGTGGLEQYF
CDR3nt: TGTGCCAGTACCGGGACAGGGGGCCTCGAGCAGTACTTC
d_gene: TRBD1
abundance: .
v_gene: TRBV27
j_gene: TRBJ2-7

CDR3aa: CASSPYSGGRQPQHF
CDR3nt: TGTGCCAGCAGCCCATATTCAGGGGGCAGGCAGCCCCAGCATTTT
d_gene: TRBD1
abundance: .
v_gene: TRBV28
j_gene: TRBJ1-5

CDR3aa: CASFGRGRETQYF
CDR3nt: TGTGCCAGCTTTGGGAGGGGGAGAGAGACCCAGTACTTC
d_gene: .
abundance: .
v_gene: TRBV21-1
j_gene: TRBJ2-5

CDR3aa: CASSTLAGATDTQYF
CDR3nt: TGTGCCAGTAGTACCCTAGCGGGAGCCACAGATACGCAGTATTTT
d_gene: TRBD2
abundance: .
v_gene: TRBV19
j_gene: TRBJ2-3

CDR3aa: CASSPDRGFAEAFF
CDR3nt: TGTGCCAGCAGCCCGGACAGGGGGTTTGCTGAAGCTTTCTTT
d_gene: TRBD1
abundance: .
v_gene: TRBV5-4
j_gene: TRBJ1-1

CDR3aa: CASSDKPGANTEAFF
CDR3nt: TGTGCCAGCAGCGACAAGCCAGGGGCCAACACTGAAGCTTTCTTT
d_gene: .
abundance: few
v_gene: TRBV6-4
j_gene: TRBJ1-1

CDR3aa: CASSSPSGGMNEQYF
CDR3nt: TGTGCCAGCAGCTCCCCATCCGGGGGGATGAACGAGCAGTACTTC
d_gene: TRBD2
abundance: .
v_gene: TRBV7-2
j_gene: TRBJ2-7

CDR3aa: CASSEARAVNQPQHF
CDR3nt: TGTGCCAGCAGTGAAGCCAGGGCAGTCAATCAGCCCCAGCATTTT
d_gene: .
abundance: .
v_gene: TRBV6-1
j_gene: TRBJ1-5

CDR3aa: CASSPSKGGTEAFF
CDR3nt: TGTGCCAGCAGCCCCTCGAAAGGGGGCACTGAAGCTTTCTTT
d_gene: .
abundance: .
v_gene: TRBV7-3
j_gene: TRBJ1-1

CDR3aa: CASSLIRVEAFF
CDR3nt: TGTGCCAGCAGCTTGATCCGGGTTGAAGCTTTCTTT
d_gene: .
abundance: .
v_gene: TRBV7-2
j_gene: TRBJ1-1

CDR3aa: CASSFVASGSGDEQYF
CDR3nt: TGTGCCAGCAGTTTTGTGGCTAGCGGGAGCGGGGACGAGCAGTACTTC
d_gene: TRBD2
abundance: .
v_gene: TRBV28
j_gene: TRBJ2-7

CDR3aa: CASSVRTVGELFF
CDR3nt: TGTGCCAGCAGCGTTCGGACAGTCGGGGAGCTGTTTTTT
d_gene: .
abundance: .
v_gene: TRBV9
j_gene: TRBJ2-2

CDR3aa: CSVETSTDNEQFF
CDR3nt: TGCAGCGTTGAGACTAGCACTGACAATGAGCAGTTCTTC
d_gene: TRBD2
abundance: .
v_gene: TRBV29-1
j_gene: TRBJ2-1

CDR3aa: CASSAKVKGQAFVDGYTF
CDR3nt: TGTGCCAGCAGCGCGAAGGTTAAAGGACAGGCCTTTGTCGATGGCTACACCTTC
d_gene: TRBD1
abundance: .
v_gene: TRBV9
j_gene: TRBJ1-2

CDR3aa: CASSVSGGGRSYEQYF
CDR3nt: TGTGCCAGCAGCGTTTCGGGTGGCGGGCGTTCCTACGAGCAGTACTTC
d_gene: .
abundance: .
v_gene: TRBV9
j_gene: TRBJ2-7

CDR3aa: CASSLAESTDTQYF
CDR3nt: TGCGCCAGCAGCCTAGCGGAGAGCACAGATACGCAGTATTTT
d_gene: TRBD2
abundance: .
v_gene: TRBV10-1
j_gene: TRBJ2-3

CDR3aa: CASSFGRARFEAFF
CDR3nt: TGTGCCAGCAGCTTTGGCAGGGCTAGATTTGAAGCTTTCTTT
d_gene: .
abundance: .
v_gene: TRBV7-2
j_gene: TRBJ1-1

CDR3aa: CASSHGVGADNSPLHF
CDR3nt: TGTGCCAGCAGCCATGGGGTAGGGGCCGATAATTCACCCCTCCACTTT
d_gene: .
abundance: .
v_gene: TRBV16
j_gene: TRBJ1-6

CDR3aa: CASSQVGASGRVETQYF
CDR3nt: TGTGCCAGCAGCCAAGTCGGGGCTAGCGGGCGAGTAGAGACCCAGTACTTC
d_gene: TRBD2
abundance: .
v_gene: TRBV4-2
j_gene: TRBJ2-5

CDR3aa: CASSQARVAGAYEQYF
CDR3nt: TGTGCCAGCAGCCAAGCGAGGGTAGCGGGAGCTTACGAGCAGTACTTC
d_gene: TRBD2
abundance: .
v_gene: TRBV14
j_gene: TRBJ2-7

CDR3aa: CATPYQQGPRAQYF
CDR3nt: TGTGCCACCCCATACCAACAGGGGCCCCGAGCCCAGTACTTC
d_gene: TRBD1
abundance: .
v_gene: TRBV6-1
j_gene: TRBJ2-5

CDR3aa: CASSFTGTGLNNEQFF
CDR3nt: TGTGCCAGCAGTTTCACCGGGACAGGGTTAAACAATGAGCAGTTCTTC
d_gene: TRBD1
abundance: few
v_gene: TRBV28
j_gene: TRBJ2-1

CDR3aa: CASSFFGQGAVDTEAFF
CDR3nt: TGTGCCAGCAGTTTTTTTGGACAGGGGGCGGTGGACACTGAAGCTTTCTTT
d_gene: TRBD1
abundance: .
v_gene: TRBV28
j_gene: TRBJ1-1

CDR3aa: CASSQGTGDYNEQFF
CDR3nt: TGCGCCAGCAGCCAAGGGACGGGGGATTACAATGAGCAGTTCTTC
d_gene: .
abundance: .
v_gene: TRBV4-3
j_gene: TRBJ2-1

CDR3aa: CASSLTGTAPDTQYF
CDR3nt: TGCGCCAGCAGCTTGACCGGGACAGCACCAGATACGCAGTATTTT
d_gene: TRBD1
abundance: .
v_gene: TRBV5-1
j_gene: TRBJ2-3

CDR3aa: CASSQTGINQPQHF
CDR3nt: TGTGCCAGCAGCCAGACAGGGATCAATCAGCCCCAGCATTTT
d_gene: TRBD1
abundance: .
v_gene: TRBV7-8
j_gene: TRBJ1-5

CDR3aa: CASSVDASGYNEQFF
CDR3nt: TGTGCCAGCAGCGTAGATGCTAGCGGGTACAATGAGCAGTTCTTC
d_gene: TRBD2
abundance: .
v_gene: TRBV9
j_gene: TRBJ2-1

CDR3aa: CASSLFGQGVQPQHF
CDR3nt: TGTGCCAGCAGCTTGTTCGGACAGGGCGTTCAGCCCCAGCATTTT
d_gene: TRBD1
abundance: .
v_gene: TRBV5-6
j_gene: TRBJ1-5

CDR3aa: CASRERTGELFF
CDR3nt: TGTGCCAGTCGGGAGAGGACCGGGGAGCTGTTTTTT
d_gene: .
abundance: .
v_gene: TRBV6-5
j_gene: TRBJ2-2

CDR3aa: CAGRDFGSLNTEAFF
CDR3nt: TGTGCCGGACGGGATTTTGGAAGCCTGAACACTGAAGCTTTCTTT
d_gene: .
abundance: once
v_gene: TRBV6-1
j_gene: TRBJ1-1

CDR3aa: CATKQGTGAGGANVLTF
CDR3nt: TGTGCCACTAAGCAGGGGACCGGGGCTGGAGGGGCCAACGTCCTGACTTTC
d_gene: .
abundance: .
v_gene: TRBV7-9
j_gene: TRBJ2-6

CDR3aa: CSGTGGSYNEQFF
CDR3nt: TGCAGCGGTACAGGGGGCTCATACAATGAGCAGTTCTTC
d_gene: TRBD1
abundance: once
v_gene: TRBV29-1
j_gene: TRBJ2-1

CDR3aa: CASSDSGLTDTQYF
CDR3nt: TGTGCCAGCAGCGATAGCGGCCTGACAGATACGCAGTATTTT
d_gene: .
abundance: .
v_gene: TRBV9
j_gene: TRBJ2-3

CDR3aa: CASSQTGGSGRTGELFF
CDR3nt: TGTGCCAGCAGCCAGACAGGGGGCTCGGGACGAACCGGGGAGCTGTTTTTT
d_gene: TRBD1
abundance: .
v_gene: TRBV9
j_gene: TRBJ2-2

CDR3aa: CASSPRDRANTGELFF
CDR3nt: TGCGCCAGCAGCCCCCGGGACAGGGCGAACACCGGGGAGCTGTTTTTT
d_gene: TRBD1
abundance: .
v_gene: TRBV5-1
j_gene: TRBJ2-2

CDR3aa: CAWSVGTGDSPLHF
CDR3nt: TGTGCCTGGAGTGTAGGGACAGGGGATTCACCCCTCCACTTT
d_gene: TRBD1
abundance: .
v_gene: TRBV30
j_gene: TRBJ1-6

CDR3aa: CASSAGGWGEVDTQYF
CDR3nt: TGTGCCAGCAGTGCTGGAGGTTGGGGTGAAGTAGATACGCAGTATTTT
d_gene: .
abundance: .
v_gene: TRBV6-4
j_gene: TRBJ2-3

CDR3aa: CASIASGQETQYF
CDR3nt: TGTGCCAGCATCGCTAGCGGCCAAGAGACCCAGTACTTC
d_gene: TRBD2
abundance: .
v_gene: TRBV7-9
j_gene: TRBJ2-5

CDR3aa: CASSDRDSRNTEAFF
CDR3nt: TGTGCCAGCAGCGACCGGGACAGTAGGAACACTGAAGCTTTCTTT
d_gene: TRBD1
abundance: .
v_gene: TRBV7-9
j_gene: TRBJ1-1

CDR3aa: CAGRQGANTEAFF
CDR3nt: TGTGCCGGACGACAGGGGGCGAACACTGAAGCTTTCTTT
d_gene: TRBD1
abundance: .
v_gene: TRBV7-9
j_gene: TRBJ1-1

CDR3aa: CASSEEDGRANEQFF
CDR3nt: TGTGCCAGCAGTGAAGAGGACGGGAGGGCCAATGAGCAGTTCTTC
d_gene: TRBD2
abundance: .
v_gene: TRBV6-1
j_gene: TRBJ2-1

CDR3aa: CASSEAEGGEQYF
CDR3nt: TGTGCCAGCAGTGAAGCGGAGGGAGGAGAGCAGTACTTC
d_gene: .
abundance: .
v_gene: TRBV2
j_gene: TRBJ2-7

CDR3aa: CASSSLWTNLEETQYF
CDR3nt: TGTGCCAGCAGTTCGTTGTGGACTAACCTAGAAGAGACCCAGTACTTC
d_gene: .
abundance: .
v_gene: TRBV11-2
j_gene: TRBJ2-5

CDR3aa: CASSVAGTNTGELFF
CDR3nt: TGTGCCAGCAGTGTCGCCGGGACTAACACCGGGGAGCTGTTTTTT
d_gene: .
abundance: many
v_gene: TRBV6-1
j_gene: TRBJ2-2

CDR3aa: CASSDASGEGYNEQFF
CDR3nt: TGTGCCAGCAGTGACGCTAGCGGGGAAGGTTACAATGAGCAGTTCTTC
d_gene: TRBD2
abundance: .
v_gene: TRBV6-4
j_gene: TRBJ2-1

CDR3aa: CASSQEASSSYEQYF
CDR3nt: TGTGCCAGCAGCCAAGAGGCTAGCAGCTCCTACGAGCAGTACTTC
d_gene: .
abundance: medium-sized
v_gene: TRBV4-2
j_gene: TRBJ2-7

CDR3aa: CASSEIERPQHF
CDR3nt: TGCGCCAGCAGTGAGATAGAGCGGCCCCAGCATTTT
d_gene: .
abundance: .
v_gene: TRBV10-2
j_gene: TRBJ1-5

CDR3aa: CASASRGGSAFF
CDR3nt: TGTGCTAGTGCCTCGCGGGGGGGGTCGGCTTTCTTT
d_gene: .
abundance: .
v_gene: TRBV12-5
j_gene: TRBJ1-1

CDR3aa: CASSATSGGADEQFF
CDR3nt: TGTGCCAGCAGCGCAACTAGCGGGGGGGCTGATGAGCAGTTCTTC
d_gene: TRBD2
abundance: .
v_gene: TRBV6-4
j_gene: TRBJ2-1

CDR3aa: CASSETSGRVGEQFF
CDR3nt: TGTGCCAGCAGCGAGACTAGCGGGAGGGTAGGTGAGCAGTTCTTC
d_gene: TRBD2
abundance: .
v_gene: TRBV2
j_gene: TRBJ2-1

CDR3aa: CASSARTTGDHGYTF
CDR3nt: TGTGCCAGCAGCGCGCGAACGACAGGGGACCATGGCTACACCTTC
d_gene: TRBD1
abundance: .
v_gene: TRBV9
j_gene: TRBJ1-2

CDR3aa: CASGAAGDNEQFF
CDR3nt: TGTGCCAGCGGCGCGGCGGGGGACAATGAGCAGTTCTTC
d_gene: TRBD2
abundance: .
v_gene: TRBV5-4
j_gene: TRBJ2-1

CDR3aa: CTSSSRGGRPPDTQYF
CDR3nt: TGCACCAGCAGCTCGCGGGGGGGCCGTCCCCCAGATACGCAGTATTTT
d_gene: .
abundance: many
v_gene: TRBV1
j_gene: TRBJ2-3

CDR3aa: CASSQGLAGGPEEQFF
CDR3nt: TGTGCCAGCAGCCAAGGACTAGCGGGAGGGCCTGAGGAGCAGTTCTTC
d_gene: TRBD2
abundance: .
v_gene: TRBV4-2
j_gene: TRBJ2-1